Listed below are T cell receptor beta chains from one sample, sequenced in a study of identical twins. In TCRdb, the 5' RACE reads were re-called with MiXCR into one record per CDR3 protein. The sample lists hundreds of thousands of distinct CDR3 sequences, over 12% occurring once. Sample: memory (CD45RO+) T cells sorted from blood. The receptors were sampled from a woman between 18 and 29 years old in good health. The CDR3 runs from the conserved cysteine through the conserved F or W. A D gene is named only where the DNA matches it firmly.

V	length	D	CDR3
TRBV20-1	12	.	CSASQETDTQYF
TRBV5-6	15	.	CASSLVGHKNTEAFF
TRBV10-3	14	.	CAISESGGNSPLHF
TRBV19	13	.	CASSDRLNQPQHF
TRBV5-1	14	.	CASSLTEVGTEAFF
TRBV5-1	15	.	CASSLAGGMDQPQHF
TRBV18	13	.	CASSLAPSDEQYF
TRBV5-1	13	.	CASVGLRNTEAFF
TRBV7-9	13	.	CATRQGTGTEAFF
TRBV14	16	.	CASSQARGNGYNEQFF
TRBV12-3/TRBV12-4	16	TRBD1	CASSFAGQGQTGELFF
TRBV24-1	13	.	CATSDFRTETQYF
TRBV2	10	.	CATEGREAFF
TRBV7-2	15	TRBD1	CASSLAGTGLYGYTF
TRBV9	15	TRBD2	CASSREPSGSNEQYF
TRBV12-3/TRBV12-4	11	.	CASSPLREQYF
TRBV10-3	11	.	CATLRTDTQYF
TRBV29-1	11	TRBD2	CSVEAQGLGYF
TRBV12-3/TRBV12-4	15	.	CASSPWGGLNTEAFF
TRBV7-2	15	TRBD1	CASSLMGTDQETQYF
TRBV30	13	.	CACLKDSNYEQYF
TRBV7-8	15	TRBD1	CASSLGDRSGYGYTF
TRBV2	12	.	CASRPVRETQYF
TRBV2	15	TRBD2	CASTTRRRGGDTQYF
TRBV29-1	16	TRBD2	CSVDMGASGGTDTQYF
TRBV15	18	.	CAASRDFGGAGAGETQYF
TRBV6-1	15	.	CASSRWRASTDTQYF
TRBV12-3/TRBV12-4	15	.	CASSPRGRLNSPLHF
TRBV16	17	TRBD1	CASSQGQGSTYNSPLHF
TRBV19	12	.	CAGGVRNQPQHF
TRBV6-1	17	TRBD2	CASSEAQVTSNTGELFF
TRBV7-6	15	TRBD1	CASSTRTGHTGELFF
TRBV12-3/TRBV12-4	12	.	CASGALGNIQYF
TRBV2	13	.	CASSEDSGSGAFF
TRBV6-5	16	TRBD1	CASSYSWPGQGDEQYF
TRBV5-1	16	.	CASSSGRTYSGNTIYF
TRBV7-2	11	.	CASSPKDTQYF
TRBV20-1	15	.	CSAKPMGKGGTEAFF
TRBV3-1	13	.	CASSQLRSDTQYF
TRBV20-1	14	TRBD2	CSGSGSGRYNEQFF
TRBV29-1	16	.	CSAKAPTSSNTGELFF
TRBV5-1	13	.	CASKDGPTDTQYF
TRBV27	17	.	CASSFGRARRNTDTQYF
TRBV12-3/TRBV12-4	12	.	CASSQHRGEQYF
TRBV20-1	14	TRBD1	CSANSQGYGGELFF
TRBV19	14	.	CASRTIEGGLALHF
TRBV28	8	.	CASSLKFF
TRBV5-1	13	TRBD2	CASSEGTSSEQFF
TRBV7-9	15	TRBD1	CASTPSGTGGESQFF
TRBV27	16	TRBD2	CASRRTSGRDYNEQFF
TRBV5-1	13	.	CASSPQEGNEQFF